This T cell receptor (beta chain) is drawn from a study of blood T cell repertoires in COVID-19. Across the study: Whether acute or convalescent, the COVID-19 samples came from the United States, Italy and Spain. PBMCs, B-cell-depleted T cells, or T cells were the source of the cDNA or gDNA that made up the material.

There are 13 residues in the CDR3. Germline V lookup: CDR1 SNHLY, CDR2 FYNNEI. The J segment lost 2 bases and the V segment lost 11 bases, leaving 5 bases of the junction unmatched. TCRdb's table, derived via immunoSEQ multiplex PCR, lists solely in-frame clones and lacks some. The data hold approximately 140,000 clones, with roughly 80% observed a single time. The sequence came from a human donor in a cohort sampled during active COVID-19. The sample consisted of peripheral blood. The J gene is TRBJ2-1, the V gene TRBV2; 8 positions match TRBD2. DNA of the CDR3: TGTGCCTCGACGGGGGGGCCCTACAATGAGCAGTTCTTC. It translates to CASTGGPYNEQFF. The variable domain in full, completed from reference TRBV2 and TRBJ2-1, reads EPEVTQTPSHQVTQMGQEVILRCVPISNHLYFYWYRQILGQKVEFLVSFYNNEISEKSEIFDDQFSVERPDGSNFTLKIRSTKLEDSAMYFCASTGGPYNEQFFGPGTRLTVL.